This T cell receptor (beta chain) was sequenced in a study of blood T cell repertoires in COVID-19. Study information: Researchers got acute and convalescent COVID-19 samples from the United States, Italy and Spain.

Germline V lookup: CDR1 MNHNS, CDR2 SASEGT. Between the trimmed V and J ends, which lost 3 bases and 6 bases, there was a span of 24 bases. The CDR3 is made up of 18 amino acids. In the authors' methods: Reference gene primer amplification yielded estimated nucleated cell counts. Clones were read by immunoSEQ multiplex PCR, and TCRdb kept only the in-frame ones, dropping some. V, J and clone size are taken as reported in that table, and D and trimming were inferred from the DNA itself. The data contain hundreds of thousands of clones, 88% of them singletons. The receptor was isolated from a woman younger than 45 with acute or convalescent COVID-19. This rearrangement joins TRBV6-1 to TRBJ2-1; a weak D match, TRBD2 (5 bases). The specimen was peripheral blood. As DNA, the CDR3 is TGTGCCAGCAGTGATAAGAGGGCGGCCAGATCAAGCACCAATGAGCAGTTCTTC. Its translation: CASSDKRAARSSTNEQFF.